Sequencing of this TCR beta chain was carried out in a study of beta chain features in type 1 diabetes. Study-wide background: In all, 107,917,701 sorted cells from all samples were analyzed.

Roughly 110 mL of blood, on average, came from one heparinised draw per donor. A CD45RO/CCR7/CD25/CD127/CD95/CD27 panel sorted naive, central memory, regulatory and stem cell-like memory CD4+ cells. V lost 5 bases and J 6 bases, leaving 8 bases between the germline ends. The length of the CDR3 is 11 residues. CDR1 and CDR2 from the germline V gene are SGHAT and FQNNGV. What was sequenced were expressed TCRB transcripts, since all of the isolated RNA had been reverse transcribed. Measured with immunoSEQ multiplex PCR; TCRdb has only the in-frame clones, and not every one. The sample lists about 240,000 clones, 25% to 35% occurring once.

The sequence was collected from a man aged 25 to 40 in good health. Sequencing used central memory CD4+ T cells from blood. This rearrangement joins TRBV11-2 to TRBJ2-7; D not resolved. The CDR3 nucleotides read TGTGCCAGCAGCCCAGGTGGCGAGCAGTACTTC. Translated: CASSPGGEQYF.